Listed here are 5 T cell receptor beta chains from one sample, sequenced in a study of blood T cells in healthy people across ages. A J-beta primer mix and a sample-barcoded 5' primer were used in a second PCR of roughly 6 to 12 cycles. TCRdb called the 5' RACE reads again in MiXCR, with one record for every CDR3 protein. The repertoire holds about 1.6 million distinct CDR3 sequences, with 30% to 40% as singletons. Sequences were obtained from blood. The receptor set was obtained from a woman in her 30s in good health.

This chain uses TRBV6-1 with TRBJ1-1; D remains unclear. The CDR3 length is 13 residues. The V end was cut by 10 bases, the J end by 3 bases, with 15 bases between. In germline, CDR1 is MNHNS, CDR2 SASEGT. CDR3 sequence reads: CATAGSDYTEAFF. CDR3 nucleotide sequence: TGTGCCACTGCCGGATCAGACTACACTGAAGCTTTCTTT.

This chain joins TRBV12-3 or TRBV12-4 and TRBJ2-7; TRBD2 matches 9 bases. J was trimmed by 1 base and V by 4 bases; bases with no gene match: 8. The CDR3 sequence is 16 residues long. The CDR3 spells CASSYRLAEVSYEQYF. The CDR3 DNA follows: TGTGCCAGCAGTTACCGACTAGCGGAAGTTTCCTACGAGCAGTACTTC.

This clonotype was seen more than once but under ten times. This chain uses TRBV7-3 with TRBJ2-3; D is perhaps TRBD1 (5 bases). The V and J ends lost 2 bases and 0 bases respectively, with 15 bases between them. The CDR3 runs to 17 residues. In germline, CDR1 is SGHTA, CDR2 FQGTGA. In DNA form, the CDR3 reads TGTGCCAGCAGCTTAGGCGCAGGGATGCGTAGCACAGATACGCAGTATTTT. The encoded protein is CASSLGAGMRSTDTQYF.

CDR3 in amino acids: CASRAPGVGELFF. The CDR3 bases are TGTGCCAGCAGGGCTCCAGGGGTCGGGGAGCTGTTTTTT. This rearrangement joins TRBV28 to TRBJ2-2; tentative D call: TRBD1 (6 bases). Germline assignment: CDR1 MDHEN and CDR2 SYDVKM. V dropped 6 bases and J dropped 7 bases, with 12 bases sitting between them. The CDR3 totals 13 residues.

This clonotype was seen a few times. The CDR3 region has the DNA TGTGCCATCAGTACCAGGGAGCCCAACACTGAAGCTTTCTTT. As protein: CAISTREPNTEAFF. The chain uses TRBV10-3 and TRBJ1-1; D is perhaps TRBD1 (5 bases). Germline CDR1 ENHRY, CDR2 SYGVKD. V was shortened by 5 bases and J by 2 bases, with 12 bases between the two germline ends. This CDR3 is built from 14 residues.